This TCR beta chain comes out of a study of T cells in Graves' hyperthyroidism and ophthalmopathy. Concerning this clonotype: Its matching antigen is unknown. This could be a read error, since a much larger clone is one nucleotide away.

Trimming pared 5 bases from V and 7 bases from J, leaving 18 bases between. Looked up from germline, CDR1 is MNHEY and CDR2 is SMNVEV (reference sequence). The CDR3 spans 14 residues. General observations from the study: Ophthalmopathy was separated from stable hyperthyroidism by a 13 V-J model.

Researchers took RNA transcripts and amplified the TCR beta CDR3 regions from them. When the TCR CDR3 underwent first-round RT-PCR, the HTBI primer set was used. One entry per CDR3 protein results from TCRdb running MiXCR on the multiplex PCR reads. The sample lists a few hundred thousand distinct CDR3 sequences; roughly 50% were seen once. The TCR was taken from a woman between 18 and 29 years old with Graves' hyperthyroidism. Source material: peripheral blood or thyroid tissue (not recorded which). The chain recombines TRBV27 with TRBJ2-7; a weak D match, TRBD2 (5 bases). CDR3 DNA: TGTGCCAGCAGTCTAGGGTGCAGGTCGGGGGAGCAGTACTTC. It specifies CASSLGCRSGEQYF.